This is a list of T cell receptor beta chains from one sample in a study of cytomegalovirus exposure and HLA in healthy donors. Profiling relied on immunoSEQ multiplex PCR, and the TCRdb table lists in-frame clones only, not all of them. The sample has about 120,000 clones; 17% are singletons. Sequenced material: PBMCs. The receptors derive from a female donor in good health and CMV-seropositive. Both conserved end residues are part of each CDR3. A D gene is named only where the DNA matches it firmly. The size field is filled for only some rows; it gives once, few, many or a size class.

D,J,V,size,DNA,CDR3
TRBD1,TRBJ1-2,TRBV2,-,TGTGCCAGCAGTCCGGACAGGGACTACTATGGCTACACCTTC,CASSPDRDYYGYTF
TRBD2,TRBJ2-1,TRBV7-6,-,TGTGCCAGCAGCTTACTGGGACTAGCGGGGAGGTCGTTCGATGAGCAGTTCTTC,CASSLLGLAGRSFDEQFF
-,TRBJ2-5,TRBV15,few,TGTGCCACCAGCAGAGGCAGAGAGACCCAGTACTTC,CATSRGRETQYF
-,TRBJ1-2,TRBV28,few,TGTGCCAGCAGTAGAGGGAGGTATGGCTACACCTTC,CASSRGRYGYTF
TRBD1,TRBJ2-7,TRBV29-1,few,TGCAGCGTTGAAGAGGGGACAGGGGGCCACGAGCAGTACTTC,CSVEEGTGGHEQYF
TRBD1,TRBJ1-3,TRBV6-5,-,TGTGCCAGCAGGTTGACAGGGTCGGACACCATATATTTT,CASRLTGSDTIYF
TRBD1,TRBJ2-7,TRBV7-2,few,TGTGCCAGCAGCCGGTGGACAGGACTCTCCTACGAGCAGTACTTC,CASSRWTGLSYEQYF
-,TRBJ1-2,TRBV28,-,TGTGCCAGCAGTTTGTCTCAGGTTGCCTACACCTTC,CASSLSQVAYTF
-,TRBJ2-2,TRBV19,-,TGTGCCAGTAGTGAGGGGGACACGAACACCGGGGAGCTGTTTTTT,CASSEGDTNTGELFF
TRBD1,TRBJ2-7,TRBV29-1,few,TGCAGCGTGGACAAAAACAGGGGCGCTTACGAGCAGTACTTC,CSVDKNRGAYEQYF
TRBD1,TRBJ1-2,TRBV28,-,TGTGCCAGCAGCCTAGGACAGGGCTATGGCTACACCTTC,CASSLGQGYGYTF
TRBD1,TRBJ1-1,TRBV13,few,TGTGCCAGCAGCCCTCGACAGGGACGATCTAACACTGAAGCTTTCTTT,CASSPRQGRSNTEAFF
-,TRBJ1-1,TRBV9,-,TGTGCCAGCAGCGTGACAGTAATGAACACTGAAGCTTTCTTT,CASSVTVMNTEAFF
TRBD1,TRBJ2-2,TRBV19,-,TGTGCCATCGGACAGGCGAACACCGGGGAGCTGTTTTTT,CAIGQANTGELFF
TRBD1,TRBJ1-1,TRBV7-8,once,TGTGCCAGCAGCTCTGACAGGGACACTGAAGCTTTCTTT,CASSSDRDTEAFF
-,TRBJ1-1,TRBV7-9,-,TGTGCCAGCAGCTTAGCGGCGGGGGGCACTGAAGCTTTCTTT,CASSLAAGGTEAFF
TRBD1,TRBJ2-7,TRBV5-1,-,TGCGCCAGCAGCCCAGGGGACAGGGGGGATAACTACGAGCAGTACTTC,CASSPGDRGDNYEQYF
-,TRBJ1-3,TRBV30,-,TGTGCCTGGAGTGTAAGAGGGAGAACTTACACCATATATTTT,CAWSVRGRTYTIYF
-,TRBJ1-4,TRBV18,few,TGTGCCAGCTCATTGACAGTGGATAATGAAAAACTGTTTTTT,CASSLTVDNEKLFF
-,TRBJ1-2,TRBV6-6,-,TGTGCCAGCAGCCCGTTGGGGGGCTATGGCTACACCTTC,CASSPLGGYGYTF
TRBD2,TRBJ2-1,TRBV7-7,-,TGTGCCAGCAGCCGCGAAAGCGGGAACGAGCAGTTCTTC,CASSRESGNEQFF
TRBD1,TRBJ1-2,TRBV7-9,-,TGTGCCAGCAGCTTACAGGGGGCGAACTATGGCTACACCTTC,CASSLQGANYGYTF
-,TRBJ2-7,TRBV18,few,TGTGCCAGCTCCCCCATATACAGGGACGGCGAGCAGTACTTC,CASSPIYRDGEQYF
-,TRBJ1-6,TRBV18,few,TGTGCCAGCTCACCACAGGGGCGGAATTCCCCCCTCCACTTT,CASSPQGRNSPLHF
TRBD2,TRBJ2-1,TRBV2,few,TGTGCCAGCAGTGCGGAGCGGGGGATCTGGGATGAGCAGTTCTTC,CASSAERGIWDEQFF
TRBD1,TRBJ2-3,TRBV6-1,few,TGTGCCAGTCGGGACAGGGGCACAGATACGCAGTATTTT,CASRDRGTDTQYF